The 26 T cell receptor beta chains below were found in one sample sequenced in a study of blood T cell repertoires in COVID-19. Profiling relied on immunoSEQ multiplex PCR, and the TCRdb table lists in-frame clones only, not all of them. This table holds roughly 340,000 clones, 88% found once. Sequencing was carried out using peripheral blood. These receptors were collected from a woman between 65 and 79 years old with COVID-19, enrolled during active disease.

V usage is TRBV28 and J usage is TRBJ1-2; the D gene is possibly TRBD1 (6 bases). Germline CDR1 and CDR2: MDHEN and SYDVKM. The CDR3 has 15 residues. The V gene lost 2 bases and the J gene lost 8 bases, with 18 bases spanning the gap. The CDR3 loop is CASSLKGGRPFGYTF. The CDR3 nucleotides are TGTGCCAGCAGTTTAAAAGGGGGACGGCCCTTCGGCTACACCTTC.

There are a few counts of this clone. This chain connects TRBV10-3 to TRBJ1-6, with TRBD1 identical over 7 bases. The CDR3 has 16 amino acids. J was trimmed by 5 bases and V by 2 bases; bases with no gene match: 6. Germline values: CDR1 ENHRY, CDR2 SYGVKD. The CDR3 region is CAISEREGGDNSPLHF. CDR3 bases: TGTGCCATCAGTGAGAGAGAAGGGGGCGATAATTCACCCCTCCACTTT.

This chain joins TRBV28 and TRBJ1-2, with D hard to call. The ends were cut back, 2 bases at V and 0 bases at J, with 4 bases in the middle. Per the germline V gene, CDR1 is MDHEN and CDR2 is SYDVKM. This CDR3 has 13 amino acids. The CDR3 nucleotides are TGTGCCAGCAGTTTAGGAGCTAACTATGGCTACACCTTC. Its translation is CASSLGANYGYTF.

This chain connects TRBV12-5 to TRBJ2-1; 9 bases match TRBD2. CDR1 and CDR2 (germline): LGHNT, FRNRAP. The CDR3 loop spans 14 amino acids. With V trimmed by 6 bases and J by 8 bases, 8 bases remained unmatched. Written as DNA, the CDR3 is TGTGCTAGTGGGGAGCGGGGGGAAGGTCATGAGCAGTTCTTC. Translating gives CASGERGEGHEQFF.

This sequence joins TRBV5-1 and TRBJ1-2; D remains unclear. Germline assignment: CDR1 SGHRS and CDR2 YFSETQ. V shed 4 bases and J shed 4 bases, with 14 bases lying between them. This CDR3 region has 14 residues. CDR3 protein: CASSPGRSFYGYTF. CDR3 DNA: TGCGCCAGCAGCCCCGGTCGAAGCTTCTATGGCTACACCTTC.

CDR3 amino acids: CASSVARGFVISTGELFF. The CDR3, as DNA: TGTGCCAGCAGTGTGGCAAGGGGTTTTGTAATAAGCACCGGGGAGCTGTTTTTT. V and J are TRBV2 and TRBJ2-2, with TRBD1 as a possible D gene (5 bases). Germline lookup yields CDR1 SNHLY and CDR2 FYNNEI. The CDR3 runs 18 residues. The V and J ends lost 4 bases and 4 bases respectively, with 22 bases between them. The variable domain in full, completed from reference TRBV2 and TRBJ2-2, reads EPEVTQTPSHQVTQMGQEVILRCVPISNHLYFYWYRQILGQKVEFLVSFYNNEISEKSEIFDDQFSVERPDGSNFTLKIRSTKLEDSAMYFCASSVARGFVISTGELFFGEGSRLTVL.

The chain carries TRBV5-6 and TRBJ1-5, with 8 bases aligning to TRBD1. The V gene end was trimmed by 3 bases and the J gene end by 7 bases; junction bases not matched to a gene: 9. The CDR3 spans 15 residues. Germline V gene data show CDR1 as SGHDT and CDR2 as YYEEEE. The CDR3 nucleotides read TGTGCCAGCAGCTCTGGGACAGGTTCTGGGCAGCCCCAGCATTTT. As protein: CASSSGTGSGQPQHF.

The CDR3 nucleotides read TGTGCCACCAGCAGAGAGCAGGAGGTGGAGGAGAGCTACACCTTC. This sequence encodes CATSREQEVEESYTF. The chain has TRBV15 and TRBJ1-2; D unclear. Germline V gene data show CDR1 as LNHNV and CDR2 as YYDKDF (reference sequence). The length of the CDR3 is 15 residues. V was shortened by 0 bases and J by 9 bases, with 17 bases between the two germline ends.

The chain employs TRBV12-5 and TRBJ2-5, with a weak D call TRBD1 (7 bases). CDR1 is LGHNT and CDR2 is FRNRAP in the germline V gene. Trimming took off 0 bases at V and 1 base at J, with 12 bases between the two ends. The CDR3 totals 16 residues. CDR3 amino acids: CASGLVQGRGQETQYF. CDR3 in DNA: TGTGCTAGTGGTTTGGTACAGGGGCGGGGCCAAGAGACCCAGTACTTC.

This chain links TRBV2 with TRBJ1-2; the match to TRBD1 covers 11 bases. This CDR3 contains 14 residues. Germline V CDR1 and CDR2: SNHLY, FYNNEI. The V gene end was trimmed by 11 bases and the J gene end by 3 bases; junction bases not matched to a gene: 8. The CDR3 sequence: CACDRTGGDYGYTF. The CDR3 region has the DNA TGTGCCTGCGACCGGACAGGGGGCGACTATGGCTACACCTTC.

The rearrangement links TRBV18 to TRBJ1-4, with TRBD1 matching 8 bases. Germline V gene lookup returns CDR1 KGHSH and CDR2 LQKENI. The CDR3 totals 16 residues. Losses at the gene ends were 3 bases for V and 6 bases for J; bases not matched to a gene: 9. CDR3 protein: CASSPSRTGWDEKLFF. CDR3 nucleotide sequence: TGTGCCAGCTCACCGTCTCGGACAGGGTGGGATGAAAAACTGTTTTTT.

V usage is TRBV28 and J usage is TRBJ1-5; 7 nucleotides align to TRBD1. J gave up 4 bases and V 3 bases, and 6 bases lay outside the gene matches. Germline V gene data show CDR1 as MDHEN and CDR2 as SYDVKM. The CDR3 consists of 15 residues. The CDR3, as DNA: TGTGCCAGCAGTTTCCGAGACAGGGTAAATCAGCCCCAGCATTTT. Amino acids: CASSFRDRVNQPQHF. Based on the CDR3 plus reference TRBV28 and TRBJ1-5, the full variable domain is DVKVTQSSRYLVKRTGEKVFLECVQDMDHENMFWYRQDPGLGLRLIYFSYDVKMKEKGDIPEGYSVSREKKERFSLILESASTNQTSMYLCASSFRDRVNQPQHFGDGTRLSIL.

The V and J genes are TRBV15 and TRBJ1-5; 7 nucleotides line up with TRBD1. This CDR3 is built from 14 residues. The V gene end was trimmed by 5 bases and the J gene end by 5 bases; junction bases not matched to a gene: 6. From germline, CDR1 is LNHNV and CDR2 YYDKDF (reference sequence). For the CDR3, the DNA is TGTGCCACCAGCTCCACAGGGGCTTATCAGCCCCAGCATTTT. Translated: CATSSTGAYQPQHF.

This clone appeared a single time. The junction differs from germline at one of its ends, possibly a read error. The V and J genes are TRBV7-9 and TRBJ2-1, with a weak D call TRBD2 (6 bases). The CDR3 sequence is 18 residues long. Germline V gene data show CDR1 as SEHNR and CDR2 as FQNEAQ (reference sequence). The CDR3 protein is CASSLVSRPLAGYNEQFF. The CDR3 DNA sequence: TGTGCCAGCAGCTTAGTCTCCAGGCCCCTCGCGGGGTACAATGAGCAATTCTTC.

The chain recombines TRBV19 with TRBJ1-2; a weak D match, TRBD1 (6 bases). CDR3 length: 17 residues. Germline values: CDR1 LNHDA, CDR2 SQIVND (reference sequence). The germline V and J ends were trimmed by 3 bases and 3 bases, with 20 bases remaining between them. CDR3 region: CASSIDVGDTGDYGYTF. The CDR3 DNA is TGTGCCAGTAGTATCGATGTTGGGGACACCGGGGACTATGGCTACACCTTC.

The V gene is TRBV19, the J gene TRBJ1-5; D might be TRBD1 (6 bases). The CDR3 is 14 residues long. The V gene's germline CDR1 is LNHDA and CDR2 SQIVND (reference sequence). With 4 bases removed from V and 6 bases from J, the gap between germline ends came to 13 bases. The DNA of the CDR3 is TGTGCCAGTAGTAGGAGACAGGCCCCTCAGCCCCAGCATTTT. This sequence encodes CASSRRQAPQPQHF. Supplemented by reference TRBV19 and TRBJ1-5, the full variable domain reads DGGITQSPKYLFRKEGQNVTLSCEQNLNHDAMYWYRQDPGQGLRLIYYSQIVNDFQKGDIAEGYSVSREKKESFPLTVTSAQKNPTAFYLCASSRRQAPQPQHFGDGTRLSIL.

This clone has ten or more counts. This chain connects TRBV5-1 to TRBJ2-1, with D tentatively TRBD1 (6 bases). Germline CDR1 SGHRS, CDR2 YFSETQ. Deletions cut 3 bases from V and 2 bases from J, with 15 bases between. This CDR3 is 16 amino acids long. Here the CDR3 DNA reads TGCGCCAGCAGCTCCAATGTACAGGGTACCTACAATGAGCAGTTCTTC. Translation gives CASSSNVQGTYNEQFF.

V gene TRBV9 combines with J gene TRBJ2-7, with D tentatively TRBD2 (6 bases). Trimming stripped 2 bases from V and 6 bases from J, with 12 bases between. The CDR3 spans 13 residues. Germline assignment: CDR1 SGDLS and CDR2 YYNGEE. The CDR3 nucleotides read TGTGCCAGCAGCGTGCGACTAGTCTCCGAGCAGTACTTC. Its protein product is CASSVRLVSEQYF.

The rearrangement links TRBV5-1 to TRBJ1-1; D not resolved. The CDR3 contains 14 residues. Germline-derived CDR1 and CDR2 are SGHRS and YFSETQ. V lost 4 bases, J lost 1 base, and 11 bases lay in between. In nucleotides, the CDR3 is TGCGCCAGCAGCACGGGATTCCAGAACACTGAAGCTTTCTTT. Translated: CASSTGFQNTEAFF.

The chain links TRBV24-1 to TRBJ1-2, with 9 bases that match TRBD1. With V trimmed by 5 bases and J by 2 bases, 5 bases remained unmatched. This CDR3 is built from 15 residues. CDR1 is KGHDR, CDR2 SFDVKD, per germline. The CDR3 DNA sequence: TGTGCCACCAGTGCCGGGACAGGGATCAACTATGGCTACACCTTC. Translating gives CATSAGTGINYGYTF.

The chain employs TRBV7-8 and TRBJ1-2, with D hard to call. The germline V and J ends were trimmed by 5 bases and 2 bases, with 15 bases remaining between them. CDR3 length equals 15 residues. Germline V lookup: CDR1 SGHVS, CDR2 FQNEAQ. Written as DNA, the CDR3 is TGTGCCAGCAGCCCCCTAGGGAGGGAAAACTATGGCTACACCTTC. Translation: CASSPLGRENYGYTF. Using reference TRBV7-8 and TRBJ1-2 for the parts outside the CDR3, the full variable domain is GAGVSQSPRYKVAKRGQDVALRCDPISGHVSLFWYQQALGQGPEFLTYFQNEAQLDKSGLPSDRFFAERPEGSVSTLKIQRTQQEDSAVYLCASSPLGRENYGYTFGSGTRLTVV.

CDR3 in DNA: TGTGCCAGCAGCTCCATGGCAGGGGCCAACTATGGCTACACCTTC. Translating gives CASSSMAGANYGYTF. The chain employs TRBV7-9 and TRBJ1-2; D may be TRBD1 (6 bases). Trimming stripped 4 bases from V and 2 bases from J, with 14 bases between. Per the germline V gene, CDR1 is SEHNR and CDR2 is FQNEAQ (reference sequence). The CDR3 has 15 residues.

The chain carries TRBV7-8 and TRBJ1-3; D is perhaps TRBD1 (5 bases). The V gene lost 5 bases and the J gene lost 4 bases, with 15 bases spanning the gap. Germline CDR1 is SGHVS and CDR2 is FQNEAQ. This CDR3 has 15 amino acids. The CDR3 protein is CASSPPGGLGNTIYF. CDR3 coding DNA: TGTGCCAGCAGCCCGCCCGGGGGTCTGGGAAACACCATATATTTT. Complete variable domain (other parts from reference TRBV7-8 and TRBJ1-3): GAGVSQSPRYKVAKRGQDVALRCDPISGHVSLFWYQQALGQGPEFLTYFQNEAQLDKSGLPSDRFFAERPEGSVSTLKIQRTQQEDSAVYLCASSPPGGLGNTIYFGEGSWLTVV.

The V gene is TRBV14, the J gene TRBJ2-1; D not resolved. The CDR3 is 11 amino acids. The germline gives CDR1 SGHDN, CDR2 FVKESK. V was cut by 2 bases and J by 9 bases, with 5 bases left in between. DNA of the CDR3: TGTGCCAGCAGCCAATTAATTGAGCAGTTCTTC. Encoded protein: CASSQLIEQFF.

This chain links TRBV27 with TRBJ2-1; tentative D call: TRBD1 (6 bases). The CDR3 is 13 residues long. Trimming removed 9 bases from V and 7 bases from J, with 16 bases in between. In germline, CDR1 is MNHEY, CDR2 SMNVEV (reference sequence). CDR3 loop: CASTYLQGNEQFF. The CDR3 nucleotides are TGTGCCAGTACCTACCTTCAGGGGAATGAGCAGTTCTTC.

The chain joins TRBV19 to TRBJ1-6, with TRBD1 as a possible D gene (6 bases). Trimming removed 3 bases from V and 8 bases from J, with 14 bases in between. This CDR3 region has 15 residues. Germline V gene lookup returns CDR1 LNHDA and CDR2 SQIVND (reference sequence). The CDR3 nucleotides are TGTGCCAGTAGTATTGTAGGGACATCGGATTCACCCCTCCACTTT. It is translated as CASSIVGTSDSPLHF.